This T cell receptor (beta chain) was documented in a study of tumor-infiltrating lymphocytes in oesophageal squamous cell carcinoma. TCRdb analysed the PCR reads with MiXCR anew, one entry per CDR3 protein. In the table there are about 11,000 distinct CDR3 sequences, around 50% of which are singletons. This CDR3 contains 15 residues. The germline V gene has CDR1 SGHDT and CDR2 YYEEEE. Losses at the gene ends were 4 bases for V and 7 bases for J; bases not matched to a gene: 10. The chain uses TRBV5-6 and TRBJ1-2; 10 bases are shared with TRBD1. The clonotype originates from a female donor with esophageal squamous cell carcinoma. The specimen was esophageal tumor tissue. The DNA of the CDR3 is TGTGCCAGCAGCCTGGAGGACAGGGGGGGGCTTGGCTACACCTTC. Translating gives CASSLEDRGGLGYTF.